The entry below gives a single T cell receptor (beta chain) sequence along with its context. Adult donors, all healthy and HIV-negative, had no recent acute infections or vaccinations. The study drew all its donors from Caucasian adults living in Nashville, Tennessee. This specimen belongs to a study of shared clonotypes between healthy human individuals. Study information: Used for every donor were three CD4 naive, three CD4 memory, two CD8 naive and one CD8 memory plate.

The assay was carried out at the deep level. Sequencing used immunoSEQ multiplex PCR; TCRdb keeps in-frame clones, though not all of them. The sample has around 2.5 million clones; 93% are singletons. V lost 4 bases, J lost 0 bases, and 7 bases lay in between. The CDR3 has 13 amino acids. The germline V gene encodes CDR1 MNHNS and CDR2 SASEGT. The J gene is TRBJ2-7, the V gene TRBV6-1, with D hard to call. The sample taken for sequencing was naive CD4+ T cells from PBMCs. The subset is: CD45RA+ positively selected. This sequence was found in a man aged 18 to 29 in good health. Some clones in this sample may be carry-over from other donors' samples. CDR3 amino acids: CASSGFSSYEQYF. The DNA of the CDR3 is TGTGCCAGCAGTGGTTTCAGCTCCTACGAGCAGTACTTC.